One sample yielded the 2 T cell receptor beta chains listed below, sequenced in a study of OX40 agonist ivuxolimab in advanced cancers. Using immunoSEQ multiplex PCR, the repertoire was profiled, and TCRdb retains in-frame clones only, with some absent. This table has about 66,000 clones, roughly 84% appearing once. The sample here was CD4+ or CD8+ T cells sorted from blood, taken in a trial of the OX40 agonist ivuxolimab. The receptors come from an adult with an advanced solid tumor such as melanoma, head and neck, liver or kidney cancer.

The chain is built from TRBV28 and TRBJ1-5; no firm D call. The CDR3 has 13 amino acids. Trimming stripped 1 base from V and 6 bases from J, with 7 bases between. The germline gives CDR1 MDHEN, CDR2 SYDVKM. The CDR3 coding sequence is TGTGCCAGCAGTTTATCGGGGTCTCAGCCCCAGCATTTT. This gives the protein CASSLSGSQPQHF.

The J gene is TRBJ2-7, the V gene TRBV2, with 8 bases fitting TRBD1. The CDR3 has 11 residues. V dropped 10 bases and J dropped 6; count of bases not matched to a gene: 5. Germline CDR1 and CDR2: SNHLY and FYNNEI. The CDR3 protein is CANGQGGEQYF. CDR3 DNA: TGTGCCAACGGACAGGGCGGCGAGCAGTACTTC. Combining the CDR3 with reference TRBV2 and TRBJ2-7 gives the whole variable domain EPEVTQTPSHQVTQMGQEVILRCVPISNHLYFYWYRQILGQKVEFLVSFYNNEISEKSEIFDDQFSVERPDGSNFTLKIRSTKLEDSAMYFCANGQGGEQYFGPGTRLTVT.